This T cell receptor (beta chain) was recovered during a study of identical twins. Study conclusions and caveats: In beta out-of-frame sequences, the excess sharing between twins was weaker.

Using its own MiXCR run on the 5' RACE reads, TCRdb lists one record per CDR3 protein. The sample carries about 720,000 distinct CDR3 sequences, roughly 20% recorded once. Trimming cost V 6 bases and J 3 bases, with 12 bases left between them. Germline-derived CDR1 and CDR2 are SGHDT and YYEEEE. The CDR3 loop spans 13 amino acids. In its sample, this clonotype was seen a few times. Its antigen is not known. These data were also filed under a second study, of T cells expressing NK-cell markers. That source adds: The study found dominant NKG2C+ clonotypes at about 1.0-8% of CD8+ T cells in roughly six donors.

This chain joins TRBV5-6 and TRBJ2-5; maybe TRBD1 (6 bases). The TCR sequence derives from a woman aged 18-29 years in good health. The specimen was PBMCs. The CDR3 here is CASTQDRKETQYF. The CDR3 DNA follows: TGTGCCAGCACCCAAGACAGGAAAGAGACCCAGTACTTC.